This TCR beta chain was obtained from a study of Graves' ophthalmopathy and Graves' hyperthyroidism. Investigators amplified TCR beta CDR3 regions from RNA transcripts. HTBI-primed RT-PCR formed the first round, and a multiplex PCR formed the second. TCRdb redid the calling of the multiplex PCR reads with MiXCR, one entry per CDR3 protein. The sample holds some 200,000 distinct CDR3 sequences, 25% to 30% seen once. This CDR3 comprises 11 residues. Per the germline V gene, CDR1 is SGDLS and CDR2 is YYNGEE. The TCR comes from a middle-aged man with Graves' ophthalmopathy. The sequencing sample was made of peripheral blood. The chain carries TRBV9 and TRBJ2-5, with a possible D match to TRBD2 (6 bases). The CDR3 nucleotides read TGTGCGTCGGGGGTGAAAGAGACCCAGTACTTC. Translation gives CASGVKETQYF.